This entry lists 6 T cell receptor beta chains sequenced from one sample in a study of early T cells in non-severe SARS-CoV-2 infection (dated by TCRdb to the early 2020s). Receptors were amplified or captured by 5' RACE. The listed sequencing device is NextSeq 500. TCRdb reprocessing: public reads trimmed at Q25 with fastp, clones called with MiXCR, in-frame beta chains kept. When rows share a CDR3 protein, they turn into one entry using the most common DNA and genes. This sample gives more than 55,000 distinct CDR3 sequences in total; 10% to 15% of them show up just once. In total, the top ten clones hold less than 6% of the sample. The sequenced sample was whole blood. Receptors were obtained from an adult who was a healthcare worker with PCR-confirmed SARS-CoV-2 infection or an uninfected control (not recorded which).

This clonotype was recorded many times. The chain uses TRBV18 and TRBJ2-1; a weak D match, TRBD2 (7 bases). The CDR3 covers 15 residues. V shed 5 bases and J shed 8 bases, with 19 bases lying between them. Germline values: CDR1 KGHSH, CDR2 LQKENI. Here the CDR3 DNA reads TGTGCCAGCTCATCATCCCCGGGGGGCCGAGATGAGCAGTTCTTC. This gives the protein CASSSSPGGRDEQFF. Looking up the rest from reference TRBV18 and TRBJ2-1 gives the full variable domain: NAGVMQNPRHLVRRRGQEARLRCSPMKGHSHVYWYRQLPEEGLKFMVYLQKENIIDESGMPKERFSAEFPKEGPSILRIQQVVRGDSAAYFCASSSSPGGRDEQFFGPGTRLTVL.

The sample holds a few counts of this clonotype. The rearrangement uses TRBV14 and TRBJ1-4, with TRBD1 as a possible D gene (6 bases). Germline V gene sequence: CDR1 SGHDN, CDR2 FVKESK. The CDR3 has 16 residues. Trimming took off 3 bases at V and 0 bases at J, with 11 bases between the two ends. CDR3 sequence reads: CASSQLQGATNEKLFF. The CDR3 region has the DNA TGTGCCAGCAGCCAGCTACAGGGCGCAACTAATGAAAAACTGTTTTTT.

This clonotype has at least ten counts. The chain couples TRBV6-6 to TRBJ2-7; no definite D call. V lost 9 bases to trimming and J lost 6 bases, with 9 bases between them. The length of the CDR3 is 10 residues. The germline CDR1 and CDR2 sequences are MNHNY and SVGAGI (reference sequence). CDR3 DNA: TGTGCCAGTAAAGGCGCCGAGCAGTACTTC. Amino acid sequence: CASKGAEQYF.

This chain links TRBV20-1 with TRBJ2-5; TRBD1 or TRBD2 may be the D gene (6 bases each). This CDR3 comprises 13 residues. Trimming left V 6 bases short and J 5 bases short, with 16 bases between. Germline V gives CDR1 DFQATT, CDR2 SNEGSKA (reference sequence). CDR3 sequence reads: CSAPTGAGETQYF. The CDR3 nucleotides are TGCAGTGCCCCTACGGGGGCGGGGGAGACCCAGTACTTC.

In this sample, this clonotype turned up many times. V is TRBV29-1 and J is TRBJ2-3, with D uncertain. The length of the CDR3 is 15 residues. The germline CDR1 and CDR2 sequences are SQVTM and ANQGSEA. Trimming cost V 1 base and J 2 bases, with 13 bases left between them. The CDR3 region is CSVEAAQALTDTQYF. CDR3 in DNA: TGCAGCGTTGAAGCGGCGCAGGCGCTCACAGATACGCAGTATTTT.

This clonotype was recorded many times. The J gene is TRBJ1-1, the V gene TRBV11-2, with D uncertain. V lost 5 bases and J 0 bases, leaving 13 bases between the germline ends. Germline V gene lookup returns CDR1 SGHAT and CDR2 FQNNGV. CDR3 length equals 15 residues. The DNA for the CDR3 is TGTGCCAGCAGCCAAAGTGGGCTCATGAACACTGAAGCTTTCTTT. This translates into CASSQSGLMNTEAFF.